These 22 T cell receptor beta chains share one sample of origin, sequenced in a study of tissue T cells after allogeneic stem cell transplantation. TCRdb's table, derived via immunoSEQ multiplex PCR, lists solely in-frame clones and lacks some. This sample has more than 3,500 clones, with roughly three fifths found just once. The starting material was tissue from the ileum, obtained at autopsy. These receptors were collected from an older male donor with lung cancer.

This chain connects TRBV5-1 to TRBJ2-1; the D gene is possibly TRBD1 (6 bases). CDR1 and CDR2 from the germline V gene are SGHRS and YFSETQ. With 0 bases removed from V and 8 bases from J, the gap between germline ends came to 9 bases. The CDR3 is made up of 13 amino acids. DNA for the CDR3: TGCGCCAGCAGCTTGGAGGGGGTGTATGAGCAGTTCTTC. Protein sequence: CASSLEGVYEQFF.

The rearrangement links TRBV24-1 to TRBJ2-5; 7 bases are a match to TRBD2. Per germline, CDR1 KGHDR and CDR2 SFDVKD. The CDR3 is 13 amino acids. V lost 7 bases to trimming and J lost 5 bases; unmatched junction nucleotides: 6. CDR3 coding DNA: TGTGCCACCAGCCGTGGGGGGGAGGAGACCCAGTACTTC. Protein product: CATSRGGEETQYF.

This clone occurred a few times. The chain uses TRBV5-1 and TRBJ2-7, with 8 bases aligning to TRBD2. J gave up 5 bases and V 5 bases, and 9 bases lay outside the gene matches. The CDR3 is 14 residues long. Germline V gives CDR1 SGHRS, CDR2 YFSETQ. The CDR3 nucleotides are TGCGCCAGCAGGAGCGGGAGCCCTCTGGACGAGCAGTACTTC. It translates to CASRSGSPLDEQYF.

The chain uses TRBV7-3 and TRBJ2-2; D is ambiguous. Germline assignment: CDR1 SGHTA and CDR2 FQGTGA. The CDR3 spans 12 residues. Between the trimmed V and J ends, which lost 8 bases and 0 bases, there was a span of 4 bases. The CDR3 DNA sequence: TGTGCCAGCGGATCGAACACCGGGGAGCTGTTTTTT. Translated: CASGSNTGELFF.

The rearrangement joins TRBV5-1 to TRBJ2-1; TRBD2 might be the D (5 bases). Trimming removed 7 bases from V and 1 base from J, with 12 bases in between. Germline loops: CDR1 SGHRS, CDR2 YFSETQ. This CDR3 is 14 amino acids long. The CDR3 loop is CASGEGPSYNEQFF. DNA for the CDR3: TGCGCCAGCGGTGAGGGCCCATCCTACAATGAGCAGTTCTTC.

In its sample, this clone was seen once. The chain is built from TRBV7-9 and TRBJ1-1; 9 nucleotides align to TRBD1. Germline lookup yields CDR1 SEHNR and CDR2 FQNEAQ (reference sequence). This CDR3 has 15 amino acids. V shed 1 base, J shed 7 bases, and the junction held 7 bases outside the gene matches. The DNA for the CDR3 is TGTGCCAGCAGCTTAGGGGACAGGGTATTTAGTGAAGCTTTCTTT. Translated: CASSLGDRVFSEAFF.

This chain links TRBV5-6 with TRBJ2-5, with a weak D call TRBD1 (6 bases). CDR1 and CDR2 from the germline V gene are SGHDT and YYEEEE. This CDR3 region has 14 residues. V lost 2 bases and J 0 bases, leaving 8 bases between the germline ends. DNA for the CDR3: TGTGCCAGCAGCTTAGACAGGTACCAAGAGACCCAGTACTTC. It translates to CASSLDRYQETQYF. Looking up the rest from reference TRBV5-6 and TRBJ2-5 gives the full variable domain: DAGVTQSPTHLIKTRGQQVTLRCSPKSGHDTVSWYQQALGQGPQFIFQYYEEEERQRGNFPDRFSGHQFPNYSSELNVNALLLGDSALYLCASSLDRYQETQYFGPGTRLLVL.

The chain employs TRBV18 and TRBJ2-3; the match to TRBD1 covers 7 bases. This CDR3 has 16 residues. Trimming cost V 8 bases and J 1 base; bases outside gene matches: 12. Germline V gene sequence: CDR1 KGHSH, CDR2 LQKENI. CDR3 protein: CASATIPGQGTDTQYF. CDR3 nucleotides: TGTGCCAGCGCAACCATTCCTGGACAGGGCACAGATACGCAGTATTTT.

This clone ranks as medium-sized. The rearrangement joins TRBV19 to TRBJ2-7; D may be TRBD1 or TRBD2 (5 bases each). CDR3 size: 13 residues. V dropped 4 bases and J dropped 7 bases, with 14 bases sitting between them. Germline CDR1 LNHDA, CDR2 SQIVND (reference sequence). The CDR3 DNA is TGTGCCAGTAGTAGGGACCGTTATGGGGAGCAGTACTTC. Protein product: CASSRDRYGEQYF.

The chain couples TRBV28 to TRBJ2-7; 11 bases align to TRBD2. This CDR3 has 15 residues. CDR1 and CDR2 (germline): MDHEN, SYDVKM. Losses at the gene ends were 2 bases for V and 7 bases for J; bases not matched to a gene: 7. DNA for the CDR3: TGTGCCAGCAGTTTACGACTAGCGGGATATGAGGAGCAGTACTTC. Translation gives CASSLRLAGYEEQYF.

This clone is a singleton in its sample. DNA for the CDR3: TGTGCCATCAGTGAGCCTAAGGAGCAGTTCTTC. As protein: CAISEPKEQFF. The chain recombines TRBV10-3 with TRBJ2-1, with D uncertain. V lost 2 bases, J lost 10 bases, and 6 bases lay in between. The CDR3 contains 11 residues. The germline V gene has CDR1 ENHRY and CDR2 SYGVKD.

This clone showed up just once. V gene TRBV11-2 combines with J gene TRBJ2-5; 13 bases are shared with TRBD2. After removal of 5 bases from V and 2 bases from J, the junction contained 5 bases not matched to a gene. Germline CDR1 and CDR2: SGHAT and FQNNGV. The CDR3 contains 16 residues. In nucleotides, the CDR3 is TGTGCCAGCAGCCCGGGGACTAGCGGGGCTCAAGAGACCCAGTACTTC. It specifies CASSPGTSGAQETQYF. The entire variable domain, with the rest obtained from reference TRBV11-2 and TRBJ2-5, is as follows: EAGVAQSPRYKIIEKRQSVAFWCNPISGHATLYWYQQILGQGPKLLIQFQNNGVVDDSQLPKDRFSAERLKGVDSTLKIQPAKLEDSAVYLCASSPGTSGAQETQYFGPGTRLLVL.

This clone has only a few counts. The rearrangement links TRBV7-2 to TRBJ2-1, with D uncertain. The CDR3 is 16 residues long. In germline, CDR1 is SGHTA, CDR2 FQGNSA. Trimming pared 2 bases from V and 8 bases from J, leaving 19 bases between. The CDR3 nucleotides are TGTGCCAGCAGCTTACGAAGAGGCTCTGGCGTTGATGAGCAGTTCTTC. The encoded protein is CASSLRRGSGVDEQFF.

This chain joins TRBV30 and TRBJ2-5; D possibly corresponds to TRBD2 (5 bases). This CDR3 comprises 13 residues. The germline CDR1 and CDR2 sequences are GTSNPN and SVGIG (reference sequence). Trimming removed 1 base from V and 5 bases from J, with 11 bases in between. The CDR3 DNA is TGTGCCTGGAGTGGGACGGCGGGCGAGACCCAGTACTTC. This codes for CAWSGTAGETQYF.

This clone was detected a few times. The chain joins TRBV3-1 (or the pseudogene TRBV3-2) to TRBJ1-5, with D possibly TRBD1 on 6 matching bases. The CDR3 sequence is 14 residues long. Trimming cost V 2 bases and J 7 bases, with 12 bases left between them. The germline gives CDR1 LGHDT, CDR2 YNNKEL (reference sequence). The CDR3 sequence is CASSQSTGWQPQHF. In DNA form, the CDR3 reads TGTGCCAGCAGCCAATCGACAGGTTGGCAGCCCCAGCATTTT.

This chain uses TRBV3-1 (or the pseudogene TRBV3-2) with TRBJ1-4, with a possible D match to TRBD1 (6 bases). CDR1 is LGHDT, CDR2 YNNKEL, per germline (reference sequence). Deletions cut 0 bases from V and 0 bases from J, with 11 bases between. This CDR3 region has 17 residues. CDR3 amino acids: CASSQEGAPPTNEKLFF. CDR3 coding DNA: TGTGCCAGCAGCCAAGAGGGGGCCCCCCCAACTAATGAAAAACTGTTTTTT.

The rearrangement joins TRBV27 to TRBJ1-5; D uncertain. Germline loops: CDR1 MNHEY, CDR2 SMNVEV (reference sequence). V lost 1 base and J 1 base, leaving 2 bases between the germline ends. The CDR3 consists of 13 residues. CDR3 loop: CASSLWSNQPQHF. DNA for the CDR3: TGTGCCAGCAGTTTATGGAGCAATCAGCCCCAGCATTTT.

The chain joins TRBV4-3 to TRBJ2-2; tentative D call: TRBD2 (5 bases). The V and J ends lost 10 bases and 3 bases respectively, with 12 bases between them. The CDR3 spans 13 residues. Germline V gene data show CDR1 as LGHNA and CDR2 as YSLEER. CDR3 nucleotides: TGCGCCACGCGGGCCTCCGACACCGGGGAGCTGTTTTTT. Residues: CATRASDTGELFF.

V and J are TRBV6-2 or TRBV6-3 and TRBJ1-6; no clear D gene. The CDR3 runs 12 residues. Between the trimmed V and J ends, which lost 2 bases and 14 bases, there was a span of 10 bases. Germline CDR1 and CDR2: MNHEY and SVGEGT. The CDR3 nucleotides read TGTGCCAGCAGTTACCCTCAAGGGACCCTCCACTTT. Its translation is CASSYPQGTLHF.

CDR3 in amino acids: CAWSPSQGASRGYTF. Here the CDR3 DNA reads TGTGCCTGGAGTCCCTCACAGGGGGCGTCCCGTGGCTACACCTTC. The chain employs TRBV30 and TRBJ1-2, with 9 bases aligning to TRBD1. The junction had 11 bases not matched to a gene; V was cut back by 2 bases and J by 7 bases. This CDR3 contains 15 residues. Germline V gene data show CDR1 as GTSNPN and CDR2 as SVGIG (reference sequence).

Concerning this clone itself: At one of its ends the junction is not consistent with the germline gene, which may arise from a read error. V is TRBV6-1 and J is TRBJ1-1; unclear D gene. Germline V gene data show CDR1 as MNHNS and CDR2 as SASEGT. This CDR3 region has 13 residues. The DNA of the CDR3 is TGTGCCAGCAGGGAAGTGGGGAACACTGAAGCTTTCTTT. It encodes CASREVGNTEAFF.

The chain joins TRBV4-3 to TRBJ2-7; D unresolved. Trimming left V 3 bases short and J 1 base short, with 13 bases between. Germline CDR1 and CDR2: LGHNA and YSLEER. The CDR3 is 15 amino acids. CDR3 sequence: CASSQVAVASYEQYF. The CDR3 nucleotides are TGCGCCAGCAGCCAGGTGGCGGTCGCTTCCTACGAGCAGTACTTC.